Sequencing of this T cell receptor beta chain was carried out in a study of sequential checkpoint blockade in melanoma. This table comes from immunoSEQ multiplex PCR, and its TCRdb copy is limited to in-frame clones, with some not included. Of over 25,000 clones in the sample, 60% to 85% were seen once. Germline CDR1 and CDR2: MRHNA and SNTAGT. The CDR3 sequence is 16 residues long. V lost 3 bases, J lost 4 bases, and 17 bases lay in between. Treatment specified: randomized to nivolumab then ipilimumab (arm A) or the reverse (arm B). Patients had received no earlier DNA-damaging chemotherapy. The receptor comes from a human donor with melanoma. The rearrangement uses TRBV6-4 and TRBJ2-3; a weak D match, TRBD2 (7 bases). Here the sequenced sample was CD8+ T cells sorted from blood (inferred from file names), taken from a patient given nivolumab and ipilimumab in sequence. The CDR3 coding sequence is TGTGCCAGCAGTGAGAGGGGAGGGGGTTTGGCAGATACGCAGTATTTT. Protein: CASSERGGGLADTQYF.